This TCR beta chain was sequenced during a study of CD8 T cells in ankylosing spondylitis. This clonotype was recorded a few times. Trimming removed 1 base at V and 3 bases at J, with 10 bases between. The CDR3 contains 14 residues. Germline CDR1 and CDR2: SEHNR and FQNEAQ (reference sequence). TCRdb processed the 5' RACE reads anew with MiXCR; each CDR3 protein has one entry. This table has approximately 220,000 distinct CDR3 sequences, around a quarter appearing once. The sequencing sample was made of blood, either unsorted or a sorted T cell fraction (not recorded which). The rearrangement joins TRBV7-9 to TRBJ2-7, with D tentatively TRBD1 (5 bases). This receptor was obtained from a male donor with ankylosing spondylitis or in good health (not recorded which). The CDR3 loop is CASSLGQHHYEQYF. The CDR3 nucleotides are TGTGCCAGCAGCTTAGGACAGCACCACTACGAGCAGTACTTC.